One T cell receptor beta chain is described in this entry. Caucasian individuals from Russia who were healthy and aged about 6 to 95 acted as donors. A sample-barcoded 5' primer and a J-beta primer mix were used in a second PCR of about 7 to 12 cycles. From the 5' RACE reads, TCRdb called clonotypes with MiXCR, one entry per CDR3 protein. The table shows hundreds of thousands of distinct CDR3 sequences, with just over 55% occurring only once. The data belong to a study of blood T cells in healthy people across ages. As for the study in general: The template switching approach captured approximately one barcoded beta molecule for every two T cells.

V was shortened by 6 bases and J by 4 bases, with 14 bases between the two germline ends. CDR3 length: 14 residues. The germline V gene encodes CDR1 KGHDR and CDR2 SFDVKD. The chain couples TRBV24-1 to TRBJ2-5, with a weak D call TRBD2 (5 bases). Sequencing input: blood. The clonotype comes from a man aged 35 to 55 in good health. The CDR3, as DNA: TGTGCCACCAGTCCTGACCAGGCGGGAGAGACCCAGTACTTC. Protein sequence: CATSPDQAGETQYF.